These 10 T cell receptor beta chains share one sample of origin, sequenced in a study of blood T cell repertoires in COVID-19. Measured with immunoSEQ multiplex PCR; TCRdb has only the in-frame clones, and not every one. The table includes about 66,000 clones, approximately 79% detected once. The sequenced sample consisted of peripheral blood. These receptors all stem from a man in his fifties or sixties with acute or convalescent COVID-19.

The table lists this clone with a few counts. This chain uses TRBV2 with TRBJ2-1; D remains ambiguous. Looked up from germline, CDR1 is SNHLY and CDR2 is FYNNEI. CDR3 length equals 13 residues. The ends were cut back, 9 bases at V and 4 bases at J, with 13 bases in the middle. In nucleotides, the CDR3 is TGTGCCAGTAACACGGGTGTTTACAATGAGCAGTTCTTC. Translating it yields CASNTGVYNEQFF.

V usage is TRBV5-1 and J usage is TRBJ1-1, with D possibly TRBD1 on 5 matching bases. CDR1 is SGHRS, CDR2 YFSETQ, per germline. The V end lost 1 base, the J end lost 1 base, and 8 bases lay between the germline ends. The CDR3 length is 14 residues. The CDR3 is CASSLSGQNTEAFF. Here the CDR3 DNA reads TGCGCCAGCAGCTTGTCAGGGCAGAACACTGAAGCTTTCTTT.

This chain connects TRBV7-2 to TRBJ2-7; TRBD1 matches 9 bases. The CDR3 is 15 amino acids. V was clipped by 4 bases and J by 3 bases; unmatched bases: 7. CDR1 is SGHTA and CDR2 is FQGNSA in the germline V gene. The CDR3 DNA follows: TGTGCCAGCAGCTCCGCCGGGACAGGGCTCTACGAGCAGTACTTC. As protein: CASSSAGTGLYEQYF.

This chain connects TRBV20-1 to TRBJ2-6; D not certain. The germline V and J ends were trimmed by 3 bases and 0 bases, with 6 bases remaining between them. Germline CDR1 DFQATT, CDR2 SNEGSKA (reference sequence). The CDR3 is 14 residues long. The CDR3 reads CSASSSSGANVLTF. CDR3 in DNA: TGCAGTGCTAGTTCCTCCTCTGGGGCCAACGTCCTGACTTTC.

V usage is TRBV12-3 or TRBV12-4 and J usage is TRBJ1-4; D gene unclear. The V and J ends lost 3 bases and 7 bases respectively, with 6 bases between them. The CDR3 runs to 12 residues. In nucleotides, the CDR3 is TGTGCCAGCAGTTTCCCGGGTGAAAAACTGTTTTTT. This gives the protein CASSFPGEKLFF.

The chain is built from TRBV11-2 and TRBJ2-2; 10 positions match TRBD2. CDR3 size: 16 residues. From germline, CDR1 is SGHAT and CDR2 FQNNGV. V was clipped by 8 bases and J by 2 bases; unmatched bases: 8. The CDR3 coding sequence is TGTGCCAGCGACATGGGACTAGCGTTAAACACCGGGGAGCTGTTTTTT. Translating it yields CASDMGLALNTGELFF.

This clone was recorded a few times. The chain uses TRBV6-2 or TRBV6-3 and TRBJ1-1, with 8 bases lining up with TRBD1. From germline, CDR1 is MNHEY and CDR2 SVGEGT. CDR3 length: 14 amino acids. The ends lost 2 bases at V and 4 bases at J; junction bases unmatched: 3. CDR3 sequence: CASSYAQGATEAFF. The CDR3 DNA reads TGTGCCAGCAGTTACGCTCAGGGGGCCACTGAAGCTTTCTTT.

The V and J genes are TRBV9 and TRBJ2-3, with D possibly being TRBD2 (5 bases). The germline CDR1 and CDR2 sequences are SGDLS and YYNGEE. V lost 4 bases, J lost 1 base, and 13 bases lay in between. CDR3 length: 15 residues. The CDR3 protein is CASSPRGTGTDTQYF. In nucleotides, the CDR3 is TGTGCCAGCAGCCCTCGGGGAACAGGCACAGATACGCAGTATTTT.

V usage is TRBV7-6 and J usage is TRBJ2-5, with 8 bases matching TRBD2. CDR1 is SGHVS and CDR2 is FNYEAQ in the germline V gene. V was clipped by 0 bases and J by 6 bases; unmatched bases: 6. The CDR3 sequence is 15 residues long. CDR3 in amino acids: CASSLAGGVAKTQYF. DNA for the CDR3: TGTGCCAGCAGCTTAGCCGGGGGGGTAGCGAAGACCCAGTACTTC.

The gene calls are TRBV30 and TRBJ2-2; TRBD1 aligns across 9 bases. The germline gives CDR1 GTSNPN, CDR2 SVGIG (reference sequence). The junction had 3 bases not matched to a gene; V was cut back by 3 bases and J by 4 bases. CDR3 size: 14 residues. CDR3 nucleotides: TGTGCCTGGAGGGACAGGGGTGTCACCGGGGAGCTGTTTTTT. This codes for CAWRDRGVTGELFF.